The clone carrying this TCR beta chain was counted only a few times. Its antigen remains unknown. This entry is derived from a study of CD8 T cells in ankylosing spondylitis. TCRdb re-analysed the 5' RACE reads in MiXCR, keeping a single row per CDR3 protein. The repertoire includes fewer than 400,000 distinct CDR3 sequences, around 7.6% of them detected once, and roughly 15% sits in the top ten. Study-wide points: Within ankylosing spondylitis blood, a TCR beta motif made up of several highly homologous variants appeared to be characteristic.

This CDR3 has 13 amino acids. V gave up 0 bases and J gave up 4 bases, with 7 bases separating them. Germline assignment: CDR1 SGDLS and CDR2 YYNGEE. Sequenced: blood, either unsorted or a sorted T cell fraction (not recorded which). The chain employs TRBV9 and TRBJ1-1; D unclear. This TCR was recovered from a male donor with ankylosing spondylitis. The chain's CDR3 is CASSVEIGTEAFF. In nucleotides, the CDR3 is TGTGCCAGCAGCGTAGAGATTGGCACTGAAGCTTTCTTT.